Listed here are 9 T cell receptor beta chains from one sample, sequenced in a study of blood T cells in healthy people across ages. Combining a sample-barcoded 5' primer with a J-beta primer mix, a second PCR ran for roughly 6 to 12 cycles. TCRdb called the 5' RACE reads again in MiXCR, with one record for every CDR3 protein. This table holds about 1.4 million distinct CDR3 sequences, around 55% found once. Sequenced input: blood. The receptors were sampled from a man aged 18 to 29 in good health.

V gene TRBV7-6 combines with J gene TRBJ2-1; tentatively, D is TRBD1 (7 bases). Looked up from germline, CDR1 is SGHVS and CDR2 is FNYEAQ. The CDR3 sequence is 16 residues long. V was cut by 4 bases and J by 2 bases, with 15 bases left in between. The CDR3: CASSSEEGAAYNEQFF. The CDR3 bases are TGTGCCAGCAGCTCAGAGGAGGGGGCCGCCTACAATGAGCAGTTCTTC. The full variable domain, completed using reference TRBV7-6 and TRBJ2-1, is GAGVSQSPRYKVTKRGQDVALRCDPISGHVSLYWYRQALGQGPEFLTYFNYEAQQDKSGLPNDRFSAERPEGSISTLTIQRTEQRDSAMYRCASSSEEGAAYNEQFFGPGTRLTVL.

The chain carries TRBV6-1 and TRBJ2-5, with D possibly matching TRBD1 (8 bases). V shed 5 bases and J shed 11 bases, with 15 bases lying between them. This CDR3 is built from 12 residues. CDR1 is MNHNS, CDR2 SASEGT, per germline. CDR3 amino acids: CASSRQGREQYF. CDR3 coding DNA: TGTGCCAGCAGTCGACAGGGGAGGGAGCAGTACTTC.

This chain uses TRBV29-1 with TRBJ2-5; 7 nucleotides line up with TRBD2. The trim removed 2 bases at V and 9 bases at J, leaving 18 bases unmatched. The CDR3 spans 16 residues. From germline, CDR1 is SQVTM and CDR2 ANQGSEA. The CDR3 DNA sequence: TGCAGCGTTGAATATGTGGAGAGGGGAGGGATGGGGGCCCAGTACTTC. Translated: CSVEYVERGGMGAQYF. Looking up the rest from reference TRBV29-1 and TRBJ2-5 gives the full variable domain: SAVISQKPSRDICQRGTSLTIQCQVDSQVTMMFWYRQQPGQSLTLIATANQGSEATYESGFVIDKFPISRPNLTFSTLTVSNMSPEDSSIYLCSVEYVERGGMGAQYFGPGTRLLVL.

The CDR3 protein is CAWKKAGYTDTQYF. DNA of the CDR3: TGTGCCTGGAAAAAAGCGGGATACACAGATACGCAGTATTTT. V usage is TRBV30 and J usage is TRBJ2-3; 7 bases match TRBD2. The CDR3 extends over 14 amino acids. V dropped 4 bases and J dropped 2; count of bases not matched to a gene: 6. CDR1 and CDR2 (germline): GTSNPN, SVGIG (reference sequence).

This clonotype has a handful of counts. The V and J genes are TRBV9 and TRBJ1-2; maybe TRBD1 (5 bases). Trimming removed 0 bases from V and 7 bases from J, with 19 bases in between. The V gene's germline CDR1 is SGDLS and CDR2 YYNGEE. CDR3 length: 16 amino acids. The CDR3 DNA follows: TGTGCCAGCAGCGTAGATCACCTCTTCAGGGAATCTGGCTACACCTTC. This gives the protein CASSVDHLFRESGYTF.

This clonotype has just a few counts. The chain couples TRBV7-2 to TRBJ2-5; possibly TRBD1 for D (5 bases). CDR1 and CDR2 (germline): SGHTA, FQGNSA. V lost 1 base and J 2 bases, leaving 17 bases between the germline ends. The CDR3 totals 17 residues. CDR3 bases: TGTGCCAGCAGCTTAGTTCCGTCAGGGTATCGGCAAGAGACCCAGTACTTC. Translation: CASSLVPSGYRQETQYF.

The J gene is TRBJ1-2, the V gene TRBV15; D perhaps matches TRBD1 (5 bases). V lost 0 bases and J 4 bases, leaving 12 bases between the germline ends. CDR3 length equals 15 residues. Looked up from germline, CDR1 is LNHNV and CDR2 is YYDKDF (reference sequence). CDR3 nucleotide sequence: TGTGCCACCAGCAGAGAGGGGAGGACATTCTATGGCTACACCTTC. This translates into CATSREGRTFYGYTF.

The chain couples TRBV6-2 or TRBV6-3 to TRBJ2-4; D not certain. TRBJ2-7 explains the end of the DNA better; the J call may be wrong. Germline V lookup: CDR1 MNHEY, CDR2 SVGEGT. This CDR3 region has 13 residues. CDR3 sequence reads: CASKRPATYEQYF. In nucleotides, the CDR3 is TGTGCCAGCAAAAGACCCGCGACCTACGAGCAGTACTTC.

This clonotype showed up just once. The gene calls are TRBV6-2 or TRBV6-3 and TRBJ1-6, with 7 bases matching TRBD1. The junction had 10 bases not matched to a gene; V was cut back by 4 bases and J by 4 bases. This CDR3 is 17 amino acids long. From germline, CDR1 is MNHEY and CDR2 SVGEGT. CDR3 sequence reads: CASSLAGPTGYNSPLHF. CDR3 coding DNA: TGTGCCAGCAGTTTGGCCGGACCGACAGGGTATAATTCACCCCTCCACTTT.